Detailed here is one TCR beta chain. Unmatched junction bases numbered 13, after V lost 5 bases and J lost 7 bases. CDR3 length equals 15 residues. Germline V gene sequence: CDR1 MNHEY, CDR2 SMNVEV (reference sequence). This entry is derived from a study of blood T cell repertoires in COVID-19. Study-wide background: T cells, B-cell-depleted T cells, or PBMCs provided the cDNA or gDNA that served as material.

The cohort comprised adults aged roughly 18 to 100 years residing in 20 to 30 US areas. Researchers sorted participants into cohorts using their self-reported clinical history. Original methodology: How many nucleated cells were present was estimated from reference gene primer amplification. Sequenced by immunoSEQ multiplex PCR; TCRdb stores in-frame clones only, minus some. V, J and clone size are taken as reported in that table, and D and trimming were inferred from the DNA itself. The sample records a few hundred thousand clones, just under 90% being singletons. Sequencing input: PBMCs or T cells enriched from blood (not recorded which). V gene TRBV27 combines with J gene TRBJ1-2, with TRBD1 matching 7 bases. The sequence was collected from a woman aged 45-65 years who had been exposed to COVID-19. CDR3 nucleotides: TGTGCCAGCAGTGCAACAGGGGCCAGAGGGAGTGGCTACACCTTC. Encoded protein: CASSATGARGSGYTF.